A selection of T cell receptor beta chains follows, all from one sample in a study of regulatory T cells in long-lasting Graves disease. TCRdb recomputed calls from the multiplex PCR reads with MiXCR, one row per CDR3 protein. Found here are 400,000 to 500,000 distinct CDR3 sequences, roughly 21% of them singletons; the top ten hold roughly 7%. The specimen was peripheral blood mononuclear cells (PBMCs), collected when the disease was refractory, from a patient treated with antithyroid drugs. The receptors here all came from a female donor with Graves disease. CDR3s include the opening cysteine and the closing phenylalanine or tryptophan. D genes are given only for firm matches. Clone size is not always given. Where it is, it says once, few, many or a class for expanded clones.

D gene: -
V gene: TRBV6-1
clone size: few
J gene: TRBJ1-3
CDR3 DNA: TGTGCCAGCAGTGAATGGGCAGGTAGAAACACCATATATTTT
CDR3 protein: CASSEWAGRNTIYF

D gene: TRBD1
V gene: TRBV11-3
clone size: many
J gene: TRBJ1-1
CDR3 DNA: TGTGCCAGCAGGACGTACAGGGGAGAGGACACTGAAGCTTTCTTT
CDR3 protein: CASRTYRGEDTEAFF

D gene: -
V gene: TRBV28
clone size: many
J gene: TRBJ1-2
CDR3 DNA: TGTGCCAGCAGTTTACGCGGGGGGGGAGTCGGCTACACCTTC
CDR3 protein: CASSLRGGGVGYTF

D gene: TRBD2
V gene: TRBV2
clone size: many
J gene: TRBJ2-5
CDR3 DNA: TGTGCCAGCAGTGAAGGAGCGGGAGAAAGGGAGACCCAGTACTTC
CDR3 protein: CASSEGAGERETQYF

D gene: TRBD2
V gene: TRBV12-3/TRBV12-4
clone size: many
J gene: TRBJ2-5
CDR3 DNA: TGTGCCAGCAGTGCCCCACTAGCGGGAAATCAAGAGACCCAGTACTTC
CDR3 protein: CASSAPLAGNQETQYF

D gene: -
V gene: TRBV7-3
clone size: many
J gene: TRBJ2-2
CDR3 DNA: TGTGCCAGCAGTCTGACTAGAGGGGAGCTGTTTTTT
CDR3 protein: CASSLTRGELFF

D gene: -
V gene: TRBV15
clone size: -
J gene: TRBJ2-4
CDR3 DNA: TGTGCCACCAGCAGGAGGGTTGCCAAAAACATTCAGTACTTC
CDR3 protein: CATSRRVAKNIQYF

D gene: TRBD1
V gene: TRBV28
clone size: many
J gene: TRBJ2-7
CDR3 DNA: TGTGCCAGCAGTATCATAGGGACAGCATCCTACGAGCAGTACTTC
CDR3 protein: CASSIIGTASYEQYF

D gene: -
V gene: TRBV6-2/TRBV6-3
clone size: -
J gene: TRBJ1-1
CDR3 DNA: TGTGCCAGCAGTTACTCCGGGGTCCACACTGAAGCTTTCTTT
CDR3 protein: CASSYSGVHTEAFF

D gene: -
V gene: TRBV12-3/TRBV12-4
clone size: -
J gene: TRBJ2-1
CDR3 DNA: TGTGCCACCCCGCAATGTCATGAGCAGTTCTTC
CDR3 protein: CATPQCHEQFF

D gene: -
V gene: TRBV5-1
clone size: few
J gene: TRBJ2-7
CDR3 DNA: TGCGCCAGCAGCTTGTTGGTAGCATCGCGCGAGCAGTACTTC
CDR3 protein: CASSLLVASREQYF

D gene: -
V gene: TRBV7-2
clone size: -
J gene: TRBJ2-2
CDR3 DNA: TGTGCCAGCAGCCAACAAACCACGATGGGGACCGGGGAGCTGTTTTTT
CDR3 protein: CASSQQTTMGTGELFF

D gene: -
V gene: TRBV7-9
clone size: few
J gene: TRBJ1-5
CDR3 DNA: TGTGCCAGCAGCCGCGGGGGGGGCAGTCAGCCCCAGCATTTT
CDR3 protein: CASSRGGGSQPQHF

D gene: -
V gene: TRBV9
clone size: few
J gene: TRBJ1-4
CDR3 DNA: TGTGCCAGCAGCGTAGGTGGAGCCACTGCAACTAATGAAAAACTGTTTTTT
CDR3 protein: CASSVGGATATNEKLFF

D gene: TRBD1
V gene: TRBV7-8
clone size: many
J gene: TRBJ2-7
CDR3 DNA: TGTGCCAGCAGCTTAAACCGCGACAGGGGCAGCTCCTACGAGCAGTACTTC
CDR3 protein: CASSLNRDRGSSYEQYF

D gene: TRBD1
V gene: TRBV28
clone size: many
J gene: TRBJ1-5
CDR3 DNA: TGTGCCAGCAAAATCGGACAGGAACGGAGTCAGCCCCAGCATTTT
CDR3 protein: CASKIGQERSQPQHF

D gene: TRBD1
V gene: TRBV11-1
clone size: many
J gene: TRBJ2-7
CDR3 DNA: TGTGCCAGCAGCTTTACCGGGACAGGAGCCTACGAGCAGTACTTC
CDR3 protein: CASSFTGTGAYEQYF

D gene: TRBD1
V gene: TRBV7-9
clone size: -
J gene: TRBJ2-5
CDR3 DNA: TGTGCCAGCAGCGGAGGACAGGGCATCGAAGAGACCCAGTACTTC
CDR3 protein: CASSGGQGIEETQYF

D gene: -
V gene: TRBV20-1
clone size: many
J gene: TRBJ1-2
CDR3 DNA: TGCAGTGCTAGTCAATCGGCGGCTTATGGCTACACCTTC
CDR3 protein: CSASQSAAYGYTF

D gene: -
V gene: TRBV24-1
clone size: -
J gene: TRBJ2-3
CDR3 DNA: TGTGCCACCGCGGACCCGGAACCCCTAGATACGCAGTATTTT
CDR3 protein: CATADPEPLDTQYF

D gene: -
V gene: TRBV20-1
clone size: -
J gene: TRBJ1-4
CDR3 DNA: TGCAGTGGCAGGGCGCGGGATGAAAAACTGTTTTTT
CDR3 protein: CSGRARDEKLFF

D gene: -
V gene: TRBV27
clone size: -
J gene: TRBJ2-7
CDR3 DNA: TGTGCCAGCAGTCCTACCCGGACAGCGACGAAGCAGTACTTC
CDR3 protein: CASSPTRTATKQYF

D gene: -
V gene: TRBV4-3
clone size: few
J gene: TRBJ1-1
CDR3 DNA: TGCGCCAGCAGCCAAACTTTATCCACTGAAGCTTTCTTT
CDR3 protein: CASSQTLSTEAFF

D gene: -
V gene: TRBV5-1
clone size: -
J gene: TRBJ2-7
CDR3 DNA: TGCGCCAGCAGCTTTGGCGGGGCATTTGACGAGCAGTACTTC
CDR3 protein: CASSFGGAFDEQYF

D gene: TRBD1
V gene: TRBV4-1
clone size: many
J gene: TRBJ2-7
CDR3 DNA: TGCGCCAGCAGCCAAACCGGGACAGTAAGGGTCCACGAGCAGTACTTC
CDR3 protein: CASSQTGTVRVHEQYF

D gene: -
V gene: TRBV12-3/TRBV12-4
clone size: few
J gene: TRBJ2-1
CDR3 DNA: TGTGCCAGCAGTCCGACTCGTAATGAGCAGTTCTTC
CDR3 protein: CASSPTRNEQFF

D gene: -
V gene: TRBV25-1
clone size: many
J gene: TRBJ1-2
CDR3 DNA: TGTGCCAGCAGTGAATATGAGTACCTCTATGGCTACACCTTC
CDR3 protein: CASSEYEYLYGYTF

D gene: -
V gene: TRBV6-5
clone size: -
J gene: TRBJ2-5
CDR3 DNA: TGTGCCAGCAGTTACTCGAGGCCAGGGGGGCGGGAGACCCAGTACTTC
CDR3 protein: CASSYSRPGGRETQYF

D gene: -
V gene: TRBV6-5
clone size: few
J gene: TRBJ1-2
CDR3 DNA: TGTGCCAGCAGTTACTCGGCATCGATTCTTAACTATGGCTACACCTTC
CDR3 protein: CASSYSASILNYGYTF

D gene: -
V gene: TRBV20-1
clone size: -
J gene: TRBJ2-5
CDR3 DNA: TGCAGTAGCTTGTACCAAGAGACCCAGTACTTC
CDR3 protein: CSSLYQETQYF